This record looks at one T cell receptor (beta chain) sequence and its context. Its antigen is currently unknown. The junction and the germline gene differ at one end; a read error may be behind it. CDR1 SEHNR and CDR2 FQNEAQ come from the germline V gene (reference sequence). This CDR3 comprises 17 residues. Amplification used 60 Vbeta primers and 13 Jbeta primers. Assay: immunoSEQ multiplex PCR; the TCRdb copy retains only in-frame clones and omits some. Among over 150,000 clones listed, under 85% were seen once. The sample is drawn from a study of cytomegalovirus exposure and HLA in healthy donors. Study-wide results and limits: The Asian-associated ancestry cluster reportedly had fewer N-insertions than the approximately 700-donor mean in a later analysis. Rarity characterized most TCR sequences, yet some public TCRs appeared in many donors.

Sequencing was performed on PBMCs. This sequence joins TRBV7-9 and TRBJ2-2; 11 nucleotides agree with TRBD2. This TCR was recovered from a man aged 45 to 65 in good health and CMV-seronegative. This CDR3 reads CSSSSITSGSGTGELFF. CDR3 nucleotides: TGTTCCAGCAGCTCGATCACTAGCGGGAGTGGCACCGGGGAGCTGTTTTTT.